This is a list of T cell receptor beta chains from one sample in a study of blood T cell repertoires in COVID-19. Sequenced by immunoSEQ multiplex PCR; TCRdb stores in-frame clones only, minus some. Here the sample spans fewer than 250,000 clones, 85% to 90% being singletons. Sequenced input: PBMCs or T cells enriched from blood (not recorded which). The receptors here all came from a man aged 25 to 40 who had been exposed to COVID-19. Both conserved end residues are part of each CDR3.

j_gene,v_gene,CDR3aa
TRBJ2-7,TRBV11-3,CASSPGDRDEQYF
TRBJ2-7,TRBV6-6,CASSAGQGLYEQYF
TRBJ1-5,TRBV2,CASSRSGDPQPQHF
TRBJ2-2,TRBV2,CASRPDRESGELFF
TRBJ2-6,TRBV7-6,CASSFDAGDRAASGANVLTF
TRBJ2-1,TRBV7-3,CASSLRGTGGAPTSRNEQFF
TRBJ2-2,TRBV24-1,CATPGTREVRELFF
TRBJ1-6,TRBV3-1/TRBV3-2,CASTPTGANYNSPLHF
TRBJ1-6,TRBV4-2,CASSQGHTGTLNPLHF
TRBJ2-3,TRBV4-1,CASSRDSRTDTQYF
TRBJ1-3,TRBV5-1,CASSRRDREGPIYF
TRBJ1-2,TRBV6-5,CASSFRGNDGYTF
TRBJ2-3,TRBV5-1,CASSLAPSGGAGTDTQYF
TRBJ1-5,TRBV30,CACSGQGNQPQHF
TRBJ1-5,TRBV15,CATSRDSGGGRFQPQHF
TRBJ1-6,TRBV5-4,CASSLKTGDSPLHF